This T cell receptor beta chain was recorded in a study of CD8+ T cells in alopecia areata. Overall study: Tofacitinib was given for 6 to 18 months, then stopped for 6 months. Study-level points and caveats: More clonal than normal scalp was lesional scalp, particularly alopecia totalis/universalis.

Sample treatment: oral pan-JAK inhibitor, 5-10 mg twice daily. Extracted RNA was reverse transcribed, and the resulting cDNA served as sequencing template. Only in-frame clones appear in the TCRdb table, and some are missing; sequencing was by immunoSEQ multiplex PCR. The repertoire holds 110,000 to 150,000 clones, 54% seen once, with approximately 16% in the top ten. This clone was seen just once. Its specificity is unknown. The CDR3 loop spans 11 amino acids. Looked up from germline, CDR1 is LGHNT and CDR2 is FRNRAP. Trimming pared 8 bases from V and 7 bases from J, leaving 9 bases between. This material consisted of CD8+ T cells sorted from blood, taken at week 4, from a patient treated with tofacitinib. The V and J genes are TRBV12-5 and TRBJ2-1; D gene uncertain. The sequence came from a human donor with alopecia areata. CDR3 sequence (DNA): TGTGCTAGTACCCTAGGGAATGAGCAGTTCTTC. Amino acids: CASTLGNEQFF.